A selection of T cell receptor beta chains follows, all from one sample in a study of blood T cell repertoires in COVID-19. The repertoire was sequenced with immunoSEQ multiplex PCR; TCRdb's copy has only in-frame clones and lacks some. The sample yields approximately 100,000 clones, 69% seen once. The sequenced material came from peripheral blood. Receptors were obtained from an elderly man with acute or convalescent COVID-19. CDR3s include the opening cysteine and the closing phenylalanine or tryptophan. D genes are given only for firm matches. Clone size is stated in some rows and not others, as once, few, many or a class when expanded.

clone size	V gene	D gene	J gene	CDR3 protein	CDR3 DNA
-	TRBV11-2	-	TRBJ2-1	CASSSFVYNEQFF	TGTGCCAGCAGCTCGTTCGTATACAATGAGCAGTTCTTC
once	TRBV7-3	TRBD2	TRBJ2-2	CASSLRAGGDTGELFF	TGTGCCAGCAGCTTACGGGCGGGAGGGGACACCGGGGAGCTGTTTTTT
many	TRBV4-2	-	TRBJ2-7	CASSQDFRGWAYEQYF	TGTGCCAGCAGCCAAGATTTTAGGGGCTGGGCCTACGAGCAGTACTTC
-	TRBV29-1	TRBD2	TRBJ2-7	CSVGRAGDEQYF	TGCAGCGTTGGTCGAGCGGGAGACGAGCAGTACTTC
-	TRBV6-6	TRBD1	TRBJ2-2	CAIAAGQGFTGELFF	TGTGCCATTGCCGCGGGACAGGGCTTTACCGGGGAGCTGTTTTTT
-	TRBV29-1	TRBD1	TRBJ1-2	CSVVAGGYGYTF	TGCAGCGTTGTGGCAGGGGGGTATGGCTACACCTTC
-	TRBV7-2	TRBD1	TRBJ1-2	CASSGQGDRGYTF	TGTGCCAGCAGCGGACAGGGCGATAGGGGCTACACCTTC
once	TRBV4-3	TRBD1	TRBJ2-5	CASSQNRGEGETQYF	TGCGCCAGCAGCCAGAACAGGGGCGAGGGGGAGACCCAGTACTTC
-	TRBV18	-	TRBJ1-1	CASSLDSSMNTEAFF	TGTGCCAGCTCACTGGACAGCTCCATGAACACTGAAGCTTTCTTT
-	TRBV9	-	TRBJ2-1	CASSVLDSAPGYNEQFF	TGTGCCAGCAGCGTCCTGGACAGCGCCCCGGGATACAATGAGCAGTTCTTC
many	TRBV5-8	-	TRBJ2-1	CASSTHRNNEQFF	TGTGCCAGCAGCACACACAGAAACAATGAGCAGTTCTTC
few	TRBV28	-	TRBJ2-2	CASSTSNTGELFF	TGTGCCAGCAGCACTAGCAACACCGGGGAGCTGTTTTTT
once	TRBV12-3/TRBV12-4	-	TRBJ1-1	CASSPVGFTEAFF	TGTGCCAGCAGTCCGGTCGGTTTCACTGAAGCTTTCTTT
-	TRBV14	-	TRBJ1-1	CASSQADKHTEAFF	TGTGCCAGCAGCCAAGCTGACAAACACACTGAAGCTTTCTTT
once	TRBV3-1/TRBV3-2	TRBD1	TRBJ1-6	CASSRGPLGTVNSPLHF	TGTGCCAGCAGCCGGGGACCACTCGGGACAGTTAATTCACCCCTCCACTTT
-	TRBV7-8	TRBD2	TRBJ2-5	CASSKAGPQETQYF	TGTGCCAGCAGCAAAGCGGGACCTCAAGAGACCCAGTACTTC
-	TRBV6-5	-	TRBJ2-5	CASETEGETQYF	TGTGCCTCCGAAACGGAGGGGGAGACCCAGTACTTC
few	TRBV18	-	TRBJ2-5	CASSLAGRDGTQYF	TGTGCCAGCTCACTCGCTGGCAGGGATGGGACCCAGTACTTC
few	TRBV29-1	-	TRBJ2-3	CSVDNGIAADTQYF	TGCAGCGTTGATAACGGGATTGCCGCAGATACGCAGTATTTT
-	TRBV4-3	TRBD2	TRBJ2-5	CASSQGGGRGETQYF	TGCGCCAGCAGCCAAGGTGGAGGGAGGGGAGAGACCCAGTACTTC
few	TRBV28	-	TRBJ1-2	CASTSTGRGDYGYTF	TGTGCCAGCACCTCAACCGGCCGGGGGGATTATGGCTACACCTTC
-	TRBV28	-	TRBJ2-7	CASSFTSGNPYEQYF	TGTGCCAGCAGTTTTACGTCCGGGAACCCCTACGAGCAGTACTTC
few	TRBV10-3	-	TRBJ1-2	CAISVFLGAGVYGYTF	TGTGCCATCAGTGTATTTTTAGGGGCAGGGGTCTATGGCTACACCTTC
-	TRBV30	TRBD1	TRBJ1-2	CAWSASTGNYGYTF	TGTGCCTGGAGTGCCTCGACAGGGAACTATGGCTACACCTTC
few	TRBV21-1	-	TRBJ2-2	CASSKGVGGNTGELFF	TGTGCCAGCAGCAAAGGGGTGGGAGGGAACACCGGGGAGCTGTTTTTT
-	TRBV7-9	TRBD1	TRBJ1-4	CASSSTGGREKLFF	TGTGCCAGCAGCTCGACAGGGGGTCGTGAAAAACTGTTTTTT
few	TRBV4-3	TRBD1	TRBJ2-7	CASSRGQGSSYEQYF	TGCGCCAGCAGCCGGGGACAGGGCAGCTCCTACGAGCAGTACTTC
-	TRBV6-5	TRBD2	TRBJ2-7	CASSSSGRGSEQYF	TGTGCCAGCAGTTCAAGCGGGAGAGGGTCCGAGCAGTACTTC
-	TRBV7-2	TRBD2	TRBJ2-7	CASSQRAGASYEQYF	TGTGCCAGCAGCCAGCGAGCGGGAGCTTCCTACGAGCAGTACTTC
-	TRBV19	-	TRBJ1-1	CASSTHRSIGGHFAEAFF	TGTGCCAGTAGTACCCACCGGTCTATCGGGGGGCATTTCGCTGAAGCTTTCTTT
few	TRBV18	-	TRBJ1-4	CASSPVGANEKLFF	TGTGCCAGCTCACCCGTGGGAGCTAATGAAAAACTGTTTTTT
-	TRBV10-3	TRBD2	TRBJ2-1	CAITSSGMGNEQFF	TGTGCCATCACGTCTAGCGGGATGGGGAATGAGCAGTTCTTC